This T cell receptor (beta chain) was recorded in a study of shared clonotypes between healthy human individuals. Study-level results: Naive subsets, compared against memory subsets, generally had larger estimated richness values.

In regard to this clone: Its cognate antigen is unknown.

For every subset, genomic DNA was evenly distributed across several immunoSEQ plates. Authors' methods: Junction-only sequences without quality scores were provided by ImmunoSEQ, so filtering was different. Profiled with immunoSEQ multiplex PCR; TCRdb holds only in-frame clones, not every one. The D gene and trimming were derived from the DNA, and the V and J assignments and clone size from that table. Of some 650,000 clones in the sample, about 97% were seen once. The authors divided CD4+ cells into CD45RA+ naive and CD45RA-negative memory subsets. Looked up from germline, CDR1 is MNHEY and CDR2 is SVGAGI. The CDR3 runs to 13 residues. The V and J ends lost 6 bases and 6 bases respectively, with 12 bases between them.

The sequenced material came from naive CD4+ T cells sorted from blood. The subset denotes: CD45RA+ positively selected. This receptor was taken from a young woman in good health. V is TRBV6-5 and J is TRBJ2-1, with no clear D. In DNA, the CDR3 is TGTGCCAGCAGCATGACTCGCCGCAATGAGCAGTTCTTC. Residues: CASSMTRRNEQFF.